The text below deals with one TCR beta chain. Its antigen is currently unknown. The investigators amplified TCR beta CDR3 regions from RNA transcripts. HTBI primers were employed in a first-round RT-PCR of the TCR CDR3. In TCRdb, the multiplex PCR reads were re-called with MiXCR into one record per CDR3 protein. The table includes hundreds of thousands of distinct CDR3 sequences, approximately 20% detected once. This record comes from a study of T cells in Graves' hyperthyroidism and ophthalmopathy. Whole-study results and caveats: Ophthalmopathy got predicted by the model a median approximately 6.3 months before its onset. Blood held most thyroid clonotypes expanded above 0.001 frequency.

V dropped 5 bases and J dropped 1 base, with 26 bases sitting between them. This CDR3 spans 19 amino acids. CDR1 is SGHAT, CDR2 FQDESV, per germline (reference sequence). Not enrolled were patients with uncontrolled infection, other autoimmune disease, pregnancy or lactation. In making diagnoses, clinical symptoms, serum thyroxine and TRAb, thyroid ultrasound and orbital computed tomography were all used. The sequencing input was blood. This TCR was recovered from a man aged 35 to 55 with Graves' ophthalmopathy. V and J are TRBV11-1 and TRBJ2-5; a weak D match, TRBD2 (6 bases). The CDR3 DNA follows: TGTGCCAGCAGCCGGATCCAACAGACCGGGGGAGGCGGCCAAGAGACCCAGTACTTC. Amino acid sequence: CASSRIQQTGGGGQETQYF.